This T cell receptor (beta chain) was recorded in a study of response to subunit inactivated influenza vaccine. Points from the study as a whole: Only a handful of new T cells, the authors suggested, are recruited with each seasonal influenza vaccination.

This CDR3 is built from 17 residues. V lost 2 bases and J lost 4, with 20 bases in between. CDR1 is MNHEY, CDR2 SVGAGI, per germline. MiXCR, run by TCRdb on the RT-PCR reads, gives a single entry per CDR3 protein. Here the sample spans approximately 530,000 distinct CDR3 sequences, under 9% being singletons. This clonotype has more than one count but fewer than ten. Its antigen is unidentified. This specimen consisted of PBMCs from blood, obtained about 24 months after vaccination. The receptor was derived from a man between 50 and 69 years old who received an inactivated influenza vaccine. The V call is TRBV6-5, the J call TRBJ1-1; D gene uncertain. CDR3 loop: CASSYPTKGYDSTEAFF. As DNA, the CDR3 is TGTGCCAGCAGTTACCCGACGAAGGGCTACGATTCCACTGAAGCTTTCTTT.